One sample yielded the 13 T cell receptor beta chains listed below, sequenced in a study of control samples from healthy donors and cancer patients. Measured with immunoSEQ multiplex PCR; TCRdb has only the in-frame clones, and not every one. Of 100,000 to 150,000 clones in the sample, over 75% are singletons; the top ten hold 2% to 3%. Material: blood. The receptors originated from a man aged 35 to 55 in good health.

About this clone itself: Distinct nucleotide sequences in the sample also encode this CDR3. The chain joins TRBV10-1 to TRBJ2-3; possible D gene TRBD1, 6 bases. Deletions cut 4 bases from V and 2 bases from J, with 13 bases between. Germline values: CDR1 WNHNN, CDR2 SYGVQD (reference sequence). CDR3 length: 15 amino acids. The CDR3 nucleotides are TGCGCCAGCAGTGTCGGGACAAGACACACAGATACGCAGTATTTT. Amino acid sequence: CASSVGTRHTDTQYF.

The chain combines TRBV5-4 with TRBJ2-2, with TRBD2 as a possible D gene (6 bases). Germline CDR1 and CDR2: SGHNT and YYREEE (reference sequence). V shed 3 bases and J shed 0 bases, with 12 bases lying between them. The CDR3 is 16 residues long. CDR3: CASSWGGGANTGELFF. DNA of the CDR3: TGTGCCAGCAGCTGGGGAGGTGGGGCGAACACCGGGGAGCTGTTTTTT.

The chain carries TRBV3-1 (or the pseudogene TRBV3-2) and TRBJ2-5, with 11 bases lining up with TRBD1. This CDR3 is 16 amino acids long. Trimming cost V 4 bases and J 4 bases; bases outside gene matches: 8. CDR1 and CDR2 (germline): LGHDT, YNNKEL (reference sequence). Here the CDR3 DNA reads TGTGCCAGCAGCCGCCGACGGACAGGGGGCCGAGAGACCCAGTACTTC. This gives the protein CASSRRRTGGRETQYF.

This chain uses TRBV28 with TRBJ1-2, with D unresolved. CDR3 size: 14 residues. Trimming took off 1 base at V and 7 bases at J, with 13 bases between the two ends. Germline CDR1 and CDR2: MDHEN and SYDVKM. As DNA, the CDR3 is TGTGCCAGCAGTTTATTACTCAGGACGGGTGGCTACACCTTC. It yields the protein CASSLLLRTGGYTF.

The V gene is TRBV7-6, the J gene TRBJ2-1; D is perhaps TRBD1 (5 bases). The CDR3 contains 16 residues. V gave up 1 base and J gave up 2 bases, with 12 bases separating them. Per the germline V gene, CDR1 is SGHVS and CDR2 is FNYEAQ. CDR3 DNA sequence: TGTGCCAGCAGCTTAGGGCAGGGAAGGGCCTACAATGAGCAGTTCTTC. This encodes CASSLGQGRAYNEQFF.

The J gene is TRBJ1-2, the V gene TRBV6-5, with D unclear. Germline V gene sequence: CDR1 MNHEY, CDR2 SVGAGI. Trimming removed 6 bases at V and 2 bases at J, with 16 bases between. The CDR3 is 15 amino acids. DNA for the CDR3: TGTGCCAGCAGCCCCGTCGCCAAAGAAAACTATGGCTACACCTTC. Translation gives CASSPVAKENYGYTF.

The V call is TRBV19, the J call TRBJ1-5; D perhaps matches TRBD1 (6 bases). In germline, CDR1 is LNHDA, CDR2 SQIVND (reference sequence). This CDR3 is 15 amino acids long. The germline V and J ends were trimmed by 0 bases and 5 bases, with 11 bases remaining between them. The CDR3: CASSIDREGDQPQHF. The CDR3 DNA reads TGTGCCAGTAGTATAGACAGGGAGGGGGATCAGCCCCAGCATTTT.

V and J are TRBV3-1 (or the pseudogene TRBV3-2) and TRBJ2-6; D is perhaps TRBD2 (6 bases). V was pared by 4 bases and J by 3 bases, with 7 bases between. Looked up from germline, CDR1 is LGHDT and CDR2 is YNNKEL (reference sequence). CDR3 size: 14 residues. In DNA form, the CDR3 reads TGTGCCAGCAGCCGGCGGGATGGGGCCAACGTCCTGACTTTC. This gives the protein CASSRRDGANVLTF.

The chain is built from TRBV20-1 and TRBJ2-3; D may correspond to TRBD1 or TRBD2 (6 bases each). The CDR3 has 12 amino acids. The germline V gene has CDR1 DFQATT and CDR2 SNEGSKA (reference sequence). V lost 3 bases, J lost 4 bases, and 8 bases lay in between. The CDR3 region is CSASRGPDTQYF. DNA for the CDR3: TGCAGTGCTAGTCGGGGGCCAGATACGCAGTATTTT.

The chain has TRBV7-9 and TRBJ2-3; TRBD1 matches 9 bases. CDR1 is SEHNR and CDR2 is FQNEAQ in the germline V gene (reference sequence). The CDR3 sequence is 17 residues long. V trimming: 6 bases; J trimming: 2 bases; junction bases outside the gene matches: 12. The DNA for the CDR3 is TGTGCCAGCAGAAAGGACAGGGGTGGCGATCTCACAGATACGCAGTATTTT. Protein product: CASRKDRGGDLTDTQYF.

The J gene is TRBJ1-3, the V gene TRBV18; 7 bases are shared with TRBD1. CDR1 is KGHSH, CDR2 LQKENI, per germline. The CDR3 spans 15 residues. The J segment lost 8 bases and the V segment lost 0 bases, leaving 7 bases of the junction unmatched. The CDR3 is CASSPPPTGEDTIYF. CDR3 nucleotides: TGTGCCAGCTCACCACCGCCCACAGGGGAAGACACCATATATTTT.

This clone was seen just once. The chain recombines TRBV6-1 with TRBJ1-2; D gene unclear. Trimming pared 3 bases from V and 2 bases from J, leaving 10 bases between. This CDR3 has 14 residues. Germline V gene sequence: CDR1 MNHNS, CDR2 SASEGT. CDR3 nucleotides: TGTGCCAGCAGTGATCTGAGGGTGAACTATGGCTACACCTTC. This sequence encodes CASSDLRVNYGYTF.

The V call is TRBV27, the J call TRBJ1-2; 8 bases are shared with TRBD1. Germline V gene lookup returns CDR1 MNHEY and CDR2 SMNVEV (reference sequence). This CDR3 region has 14 residues. V lost 4 bases to trimming and J lost 4 bases; unmatched junction nucleotides: 5. Here the CDR3 reads CASSSGQVGYGYTF. For the CDR3, the DNA is TGTGCCAGCAGTTCGGGACAGGTTGGCTATGGCTACACCTTC.